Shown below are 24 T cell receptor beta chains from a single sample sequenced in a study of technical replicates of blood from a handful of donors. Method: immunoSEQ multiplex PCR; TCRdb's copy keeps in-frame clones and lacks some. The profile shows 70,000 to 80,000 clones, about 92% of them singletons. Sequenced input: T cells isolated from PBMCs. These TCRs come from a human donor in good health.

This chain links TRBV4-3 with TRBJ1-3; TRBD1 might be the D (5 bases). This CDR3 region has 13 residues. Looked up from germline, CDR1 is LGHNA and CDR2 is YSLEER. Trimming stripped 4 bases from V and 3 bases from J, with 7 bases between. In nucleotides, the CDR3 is TGCGCCAGCAGCCGGGGCGTTGGAAACACCATATATTTT. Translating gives CASSRGVGNTIYF.

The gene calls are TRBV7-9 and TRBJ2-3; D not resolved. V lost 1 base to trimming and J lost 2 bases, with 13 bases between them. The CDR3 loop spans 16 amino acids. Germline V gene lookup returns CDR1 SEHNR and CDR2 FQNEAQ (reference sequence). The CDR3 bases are TGTGCCAGCAGCTTAGATACCGGGTTAATCACAGATACGCAGTATTTT. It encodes CASSLDTGLITDTQYF.

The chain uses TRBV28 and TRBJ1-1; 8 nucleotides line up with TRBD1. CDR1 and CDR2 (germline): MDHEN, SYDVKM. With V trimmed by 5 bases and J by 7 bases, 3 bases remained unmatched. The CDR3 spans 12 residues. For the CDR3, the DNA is TGTGCCAGCAGTGGGACAGGCGATGAAGCTTTCTTT. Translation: CASSGTGDEAFF.

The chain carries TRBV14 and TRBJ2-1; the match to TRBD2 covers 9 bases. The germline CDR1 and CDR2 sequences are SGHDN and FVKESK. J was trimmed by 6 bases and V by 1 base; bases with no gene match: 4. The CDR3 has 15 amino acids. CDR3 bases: TGTGCCAGCAGCCAAGGGCTAGCGGGGACCAATGAGCAGTTCTTC. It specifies CASSQGLAGTNEQFF. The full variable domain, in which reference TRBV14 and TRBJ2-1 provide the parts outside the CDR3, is EAGVTQFPSHSVIEKGQTVTLRCDPISGHDNLYWYRRVMGKEIKFLLHFVKESKQDESGMPNNRFLAERTGGTYSTLKVQPAELEDSGVYFCASSQGLAGTNEQFFGPGTRLTVL.

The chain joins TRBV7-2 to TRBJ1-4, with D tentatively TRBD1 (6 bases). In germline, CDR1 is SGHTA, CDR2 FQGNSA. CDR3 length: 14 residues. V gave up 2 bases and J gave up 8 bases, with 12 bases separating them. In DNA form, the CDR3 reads TGTGCCAGCAGCTTACAGGGGTTTAACGAAAAACTGTTTTTT. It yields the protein CASSLQGFNEKLFF.

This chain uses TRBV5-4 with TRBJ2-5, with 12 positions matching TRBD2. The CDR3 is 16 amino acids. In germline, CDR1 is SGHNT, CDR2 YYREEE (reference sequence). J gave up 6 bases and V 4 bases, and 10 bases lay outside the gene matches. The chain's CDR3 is CASSPDLAGGPQTQYF. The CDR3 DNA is TGTGCCAGCAGCCCAGACCTAGCGGGAGGGCCTCAGACCCAGTACTTC.

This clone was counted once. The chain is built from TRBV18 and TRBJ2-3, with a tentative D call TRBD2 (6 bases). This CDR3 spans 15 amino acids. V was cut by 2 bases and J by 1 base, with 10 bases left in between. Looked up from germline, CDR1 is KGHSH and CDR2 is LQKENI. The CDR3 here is CASSPGGLRTDTQYF. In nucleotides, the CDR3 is TGTGCCAGCTCACCAGGGGGGTTGCGCACAGATACGCAGTATTTT.

Written as DNA, the CDR3 is TGTGCCAGCAGCCCCGGGACTAGCGGGATTTACAATGAGCAGTTCTTC. It yields the protein CASSPGTSGIYNEQFF. The chain joins TRBV7-9 to TRBJ2-1; TRBD2 aligns across 13 bases. Looked up from germline, CDR1 is SEHNR and CDR2 is FQNEAQ (reference sequence). The trim removed 5 bases at V and 4 bases at J, leaving 5 bases unmatched. This CDR3 is 16 amino acids long.

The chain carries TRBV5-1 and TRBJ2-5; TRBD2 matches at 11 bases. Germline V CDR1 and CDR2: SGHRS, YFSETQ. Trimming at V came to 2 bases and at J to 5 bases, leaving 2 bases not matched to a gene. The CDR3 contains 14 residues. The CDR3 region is CASSFSGREETQYF. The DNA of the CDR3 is TGCGCCAGCAGCTTTAGCGGGAGGGAGGAGACCCAGTACTTC.

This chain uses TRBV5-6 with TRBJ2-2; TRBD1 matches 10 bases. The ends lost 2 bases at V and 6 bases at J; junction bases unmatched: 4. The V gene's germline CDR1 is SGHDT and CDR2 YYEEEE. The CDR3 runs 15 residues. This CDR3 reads CASSFGTGASGELFF. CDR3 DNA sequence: TGTGCCAGCAGCTTCGGGACAGGGGCATCCGGGGAGCTGTTTTTT.

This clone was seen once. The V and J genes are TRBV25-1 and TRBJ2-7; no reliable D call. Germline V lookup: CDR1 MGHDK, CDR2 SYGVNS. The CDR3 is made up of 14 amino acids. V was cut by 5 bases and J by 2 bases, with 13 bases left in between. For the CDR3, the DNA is TGTGCCAGCAGTTCCCTTCTACTCCCCTACGAGCAGTACTTC. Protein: CASSSLLLPYEQYF.

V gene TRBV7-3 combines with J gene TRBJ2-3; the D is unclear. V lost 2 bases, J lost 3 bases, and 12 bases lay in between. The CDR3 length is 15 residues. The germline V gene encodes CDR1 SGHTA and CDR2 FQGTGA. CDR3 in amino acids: CASSLVSGPTDTQYF. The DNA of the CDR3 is TGTGCCAGCAGCTTAGTCTCAGGCCCGACAGATACGCAGTATTTT. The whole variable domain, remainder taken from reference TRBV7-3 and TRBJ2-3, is GAGVSQTPSNKVTEKGKYVELRCDPISGHTALYWYRQSLGQGPEFLIYFQGTGAADDSGLPNDRFFAVRPEGSVSTLKIQRTERGDSAVYLCASSLVSGPTDTQYFGPGTRLTVL.

In DNA form, the CDR3 reads TGTGCCAGCAGTTCAGGGGGGAGAGCTTTCTTT. Its protein is CASSSGGRAFF. This chain connects TRBV28 to TRBJ1-1; 7 bases align to TRBD1. Germline CDR1 MDHEN, CDR2 SYDVKM. There are 11 residues in the CDR3. Trimming at V came to 4 bases and at J to 10 bases, leaving 3 bases not matched to a gene.

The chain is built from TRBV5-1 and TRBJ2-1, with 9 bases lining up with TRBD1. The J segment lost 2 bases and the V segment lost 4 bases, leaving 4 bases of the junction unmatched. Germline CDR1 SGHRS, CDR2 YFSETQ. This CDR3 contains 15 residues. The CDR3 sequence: CASSPGQGPYNEQFF. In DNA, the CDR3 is TGCGCCAGCAGCCCCGGACAGGGGCCCTACAATGAGCAGTTCTTC.

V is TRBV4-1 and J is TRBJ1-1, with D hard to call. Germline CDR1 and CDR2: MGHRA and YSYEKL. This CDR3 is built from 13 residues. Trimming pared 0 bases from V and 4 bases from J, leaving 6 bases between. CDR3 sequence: CASSQDPVTEAFF. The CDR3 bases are TGCGCCAGCAGCCAAGATCCAGTCACTGAAGCTTTCTTT.

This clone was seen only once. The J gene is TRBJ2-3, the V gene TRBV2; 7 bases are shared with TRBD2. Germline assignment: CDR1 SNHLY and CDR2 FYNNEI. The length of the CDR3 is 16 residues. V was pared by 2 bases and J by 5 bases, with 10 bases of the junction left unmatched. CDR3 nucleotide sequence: TGTGCCAGCAGTGAATCCACCGGACTAGGCATAGATACGCAGTATTTT. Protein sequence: CASSESTGLGIDTQYF. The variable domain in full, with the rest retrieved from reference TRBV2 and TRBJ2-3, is EPEVTQTPSHQVTQMGQEVILRCVPISNHLYFYWYRQILGQKVEFLVSFYNNEISEKSEIFDDQFSVERPDGSNFTLKIRSTKLEDSAMYFCASSESTGLGIDTQYFGPGTRLTVL.

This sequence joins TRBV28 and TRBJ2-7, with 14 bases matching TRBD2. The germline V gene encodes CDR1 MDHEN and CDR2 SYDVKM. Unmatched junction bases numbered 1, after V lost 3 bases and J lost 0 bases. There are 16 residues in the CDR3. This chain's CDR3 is CASSLGTSGSSYEQYF. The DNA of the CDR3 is TGTGCCAGCAGTTTGGGGACTAGCGGGAGCTCCTACGAGCAGTACTTC. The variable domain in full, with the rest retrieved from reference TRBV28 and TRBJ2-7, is DVKVTQSSRYLVKRTGEKVFLECVQDMDHENMFWYRQDPGLGLRLIYFSYDVKMKEKGDIPEGYSVSREKKERFSLILESASTNQTSMYLCASSLGTSGSSYEQYFGPGTRLTVT.

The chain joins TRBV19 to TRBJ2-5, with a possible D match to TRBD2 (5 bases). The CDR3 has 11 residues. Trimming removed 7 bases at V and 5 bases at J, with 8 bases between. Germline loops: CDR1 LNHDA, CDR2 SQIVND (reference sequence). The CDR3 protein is CASNRGETQYF. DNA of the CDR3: TGTGCCAGTAATAGAGGGGAGACCCAGTACTTC.

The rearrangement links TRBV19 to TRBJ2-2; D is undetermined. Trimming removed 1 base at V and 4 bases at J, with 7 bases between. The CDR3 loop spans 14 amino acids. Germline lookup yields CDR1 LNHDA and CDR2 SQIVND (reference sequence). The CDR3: CASSIGGLTGELFF. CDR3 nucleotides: TGTGCCAGTAGTATAGGAGGTCTCACCGGGGAGCTGTTTTTT.

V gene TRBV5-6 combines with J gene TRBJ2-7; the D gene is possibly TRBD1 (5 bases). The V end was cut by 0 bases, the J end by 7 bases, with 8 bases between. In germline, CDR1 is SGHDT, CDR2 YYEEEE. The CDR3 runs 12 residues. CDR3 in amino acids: CASSLGAGEQYF. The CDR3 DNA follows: TGTGCCAGCAGCTTGGGTGCAGGGGAGCAGTACTTC. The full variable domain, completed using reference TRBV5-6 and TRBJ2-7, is DAGVTQSPTHLIKTRGQQVTLRCSPKSGHDTVSWYQQALGQGPQFIFQYYEEEERQRGNFPDRFSGHQFPNYSSELNVNALLLGDSALYLCASSLGAGEQYFGPGTRLTVT.

The CDR3 DNA reads TGCAGCGTTACTTTGGAGGGATTCGGTTACGAGCAGTACTTC. It specifies CSVTLEGFGYEQYF. V gene TRBV29-1 combines with J gene TRBJ2-7, with D perhaps TRBD2 (6 bases). Per germline, CDR1 SQVTM and CDR2 ANQGSEA. This CDR3 has 14 amino acids. Trimming cost V 5 bases and J 4 bases, with 18 bases left between them.

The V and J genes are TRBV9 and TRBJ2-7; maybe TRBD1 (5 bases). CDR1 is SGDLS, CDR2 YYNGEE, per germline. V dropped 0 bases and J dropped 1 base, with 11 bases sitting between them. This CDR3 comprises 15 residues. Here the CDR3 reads CASSVAWGGSYEQYF. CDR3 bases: TGTGCCAGCAGCGTAGCGTGGGGCGGTTCCTACGAGCAGTACTTC.

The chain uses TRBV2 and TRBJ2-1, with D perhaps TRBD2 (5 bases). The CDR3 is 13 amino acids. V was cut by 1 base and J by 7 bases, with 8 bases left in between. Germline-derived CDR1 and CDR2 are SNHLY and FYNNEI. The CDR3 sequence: CASSEGLANEQFF. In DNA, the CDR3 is TGTGCCAGCAGTGAAGGTTTAGCGAATGAGCAGTTCTTC.

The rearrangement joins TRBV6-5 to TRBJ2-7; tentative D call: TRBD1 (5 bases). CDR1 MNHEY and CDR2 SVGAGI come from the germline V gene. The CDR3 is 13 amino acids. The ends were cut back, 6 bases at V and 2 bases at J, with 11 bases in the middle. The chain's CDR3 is CASRQTAAYEQYF. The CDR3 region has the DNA TGTGCCAGCAGACAGACAGCAGCCTACGAGCAGTACTTC.